The rows below give T cell receptor beta chains drawn from one sample of a study of cytomegalovirus exposure and HLA in healthy donors. Method: immunoSEQ multiplex PCR; TCRdb's copy keeps in-frame clones and lacks some. Found here are about 160,000 clones, 70% to 90% of them singletons; the top ten hold approximately 2%. Sequencing input: PBMCs. The source of these receptors is a woman between 18 and 29 years old in good health and CMV-seronegative. CDR3s include the opening cysteine and the closing phenylalanine or tryptophan. Fields, in order: J gene, clone size, CDR3 length, D gene, V gene, CDR3 DNA, CDR3 protein. The D gene is left open where the match is weak. Clone sizes are given selectively: once, few, many, or a class where the clone is expanded.

>TRBJ2-2|NA|14|TRBD1|TRBV19
TGTGCCAGTTTACAGGGGGCCGGTACCGGGGAGCTGTTTTTT
CASLQGAGTGELFF
>TRBJ1-2|NA|17|NA|TRBV28
TGTGCCAGCAGTTTAGAACAGGGAGGGACCTACGACTATGGCTACACCTTC
CASSLEQGGTYDYGYTF
>TRBJ1-1|NA|13|NA|TRBV7-8
TGTGCCAGCAGCACGGGGGTCAACACTGAAGCTTTCTTT
CASSTGVNTEAFF
>TRBJ2-6|NA|14|NA|TRBV7-3
TGTGCCAGCAGCTTTAACTCTGGGGCCAACGTCCTGACTTTC
CASSFNSGANVLTF
>TRBJ1-1|NA|14|NA|TRBV19
TGTGCCAGTATTTCGTTCACAGGGACCACTGAAGCTTTCTTT
CASISFTGTTEAFF
>TRBJ1-2|NA|17|NA|TRBV11-2
TGTGCCAGCAGCCTGAAACGGCCAGGGGTAGATGAAAAGAGCTACACCTTC
CASSLKRPGVDEKSYTF
>TRBJ1-1|NA|14|NA|TRBV7-9
TGTGCCAGCAGCTCCGGACTGTTGAACACTGAAGCTTTCTTT
CASSSGLLNTEAFF
>TRBJ2-3|NA|14|NA|TRBV11-2
TGTGCCAGCAGCTTAGCGGGGGTCACAGATACGCAGTATTTT
CASSLAGVTDTQYF
>TRBJ2-5|NA|15|NA|TRBV5-1
TGCGCCAGCAGCTCCCTGGGGCTTGGACAAGAGACCCAGTACTTC
CASSSLGLGQETQYF
>TRBJ2-2|NA|16|NA|TRBV27
TGTGCCAGCAGTCGGCGGGGCAGGCTGAACACCGGGGAGCTGTTTTTT
CASSRRGRLNTGELFF
>TRBJ2-7|NA|15|TRBD1|TRBV9
TGTGCCAGCAGCGCTCGACAGGGGGGCCTTTACGAGCAGTACTTC
CASSARQGGLYEQYF
>TRBJ2-1|NA|17|NA|TRBV5-1
TGCGCCAGCAGCTTGGCCGCGGTGCTCCCGAGGGAAAATGAGCAGTTCTTC
CASSLAAVLPRENEQFF
>TRBJ1-5|NA|16|NA|TRBV7-3
TGTGCCAGCACCCTACTGAACCGGGAGCAGCATCAGCCCCAGCATTTT
CASTLLNREQHQPQHF
>TRBJ2-5|once|15|TRBD1|TRBV5-1
TGCGCCAGCAGCTTGAGCACAGGGGGTCAGGAGACCCAGTACTTC
CASSLSTGGQETQYF
>TRBJ2-7|NA|17|TRBD2|TRBV18
TGTGCCAGCTCACCCTACTCATCGACTAGCGGGAGCTACGAGCAGTACTTC
CASSPYSSTSGSYEQYF
>TRBJ1-1|NA|12|NA|TRBV10-1
TGCGCCAGCTTTAGCCGGGACAATGAAGCTTTCTTT
CASFSRDNEAFF
>TRBJ1-5|NA|19|TRBD1|TRBV6-1
TGTGCCAGCAGTGAACCGGACAGGGGGCGAGGATTGAGCAATCAGCCCCAGCATTTT
CASSEPDRGRGLSNQPQHF
>TRBJ1-5|NA|14|NA|TRBV2
TGTGCCAGCAAGGGGTTTGGGGGCCCCCAGCCCCAGCATTTT
CASKGFGGPQPQHF
>TRBJ1-6|NA|16|NA|TRBV7-3
TGTGCCAGCAGCTTAAGGTCGGGACATCAAAATTCACCCCTCCACTTT
CASSLRSGHQNSPLHF
>TRBJ2-3|NA|15|TRBD2|TRBV7-2
TGTGCCAGCAGCTTAGGTAGCGGGAGTGGTGATACGCAGTATTTT
CASSLGSGSGDTQYF
>TRBJ2-1|NA|13|NA|TRBV10-3
TGTGCCATCAGTGAGTCGGGGGGAACGGTGGGGTTCTTC
CAISESGGTVGFF
>TRBJ2-3|NA|14|NA|TRBV5-4
TGTGCCAGCAGCTACATTAGCGGTCCAGATACGCAGTATTTT
CASSYISGPDTQYF
>TRBJ1-1|NA|13|NA|TRBV6-5
TGTGCCAGCAGGCAGGTCCGGGGGGCTGAAGCTTTCTTT
CASRQVRGAEAFF
>TRBJ1-2|once|12|NA|TRBV11-2
TGTGCCAGCCGGCAGGGAAACTATGGCTACACCTTC
CASRQGNYGYTF
>TRBJ1-5|NA|13|NA|TRBV19
TGTGCCAGTAGTATAAGAGGCGATCAGCCCCAGCATTTT
CASSIRGDQPQHF
>TRBJ2-7|NA|13|NA|TRBV14
TGTGCCAGCAGCCTTGACACCGACTACGAGCAGTACTTC
CASSLDTDYEQYF
>TRBJ2-7|NA|14|TRBD1|TRBV19
TGTGCCAGCAACTCGGGACAGGGCCTCTACGAGCAGTACTTC
CASNSGQGLYEQYF
>TRBJ2-5|NA|14|NA|TRBV7-3
TGTGCCAGCAGCGAACCAGGGGGGCAAGAGACCCAGTACTTC
CASSEPGGQETQYF
>TRBJ2-7|NA|14|TRBD1|TRBV18
TGTGCCAGCTCACCCGGGACAGGGGCATACGAGCAATACTTC
CASSPGTGAYEQYF
>TRBJ1-1|NA|13|NA|TRBV14
TGTGCCAGCAGCCTCCTAGTCTACACTGAAGCTTTCTTT
CASSLLVYTEAFF
>TRBJ1-4|NA|13|NA|TRBV18
TGTGCCAGCTCACCAAACAGGCATGAAAAACTGTTTTTT
CASSPNRHEKLFF
>TRBJ2-7|NA|16|TRBD2|TRBV4-3
TGCGCCAGCAGCCAAGATGTTGCAGCGGGAGCGTACGAGCAGTACTTC
CASSQDVAAGAYEQYF
>TRBJ2-5|NA|15|TRBD2|TRBV6-5
TGTGCCAGCAGTTACTCTGCGGGGGGCGGAGAGACCCAGTACTTC
CASSYSAGGGETQYF
>TRBJ1-1|NA|13|NA|TRBV9
TGTGCCAGCAGCCCGGGGGGGAACACTGAAGCTTTCTTT
CASSPGGNTEAFF
>TRBJ2-5|once|14|TRBD1|TRBV6-1
TGTGCCAGCGGTGGGACAGGAGTGCGAGAGACCCAGTACTTC
CASGGTGVRETQYF
>TRBJ2-2|once|17|TRBD1|TRBV9
TGTGCCAGCAGCCCCCGTGACAGGGGACGAGGCACCGGGGAGCTGTTTTTT
CASSPRDRGRGTGELFF
>TRBJ1-2|NA|13|TRBD1|TRBV29-1
TGCAGCGTTAGACAGGGGCCGAACTATGGCTACACCTTC
CSVRQGPNYGYTF
>TRBJ2-2|NA|16|NA|TRBV5-1
TGCGCCAGCAGCTCCCGGGCCGAGGGGGACACCGGGGAGCTGTTTTTT
CASSSRAEGDTGELFF
>TRBJ1-2|NA|15|NA|TRBV5-1
TGCGCCAGCAGCTTCGATGGCGGACTTAACTATGGCTACACCTTC
CASSFDGGLNYGYTF
>TRBJ1-2|NA|15|TRBD1|TRBV7-8
TGTGCCAGCAGCTCCACAGGGGGCGAGTACTATGGCTACACCTTC
CASSSTGGEYYGYTF
>TRBJ2-5|few|15|TRBD2|TRBV9
TGTGCCAGCAGCGTCGGGACTAGCGGGAGAGAGACCCAGTACTTC
CASSVGTSGRETQYF
>TRBJ2-2|NA|14|NA|TRBV6-5
TGTGCCAGCAGTTACGACAGGAACACCGGGGAGCTGTTTTTT
CASSYDRNTGELFF
>TRBJ2-7|few|14|NA|TRBV10-2
TGCGCCAGCAGTGAGAGAACAGGTGGATACGAGCAGTACTTC
CASSERTGGYEQYF
>TRBJ2-7|NA|15|NA|TRBV19
TGTGCCAGTAGTATATCTCCCTCTAACTCCTACGAGCAGTACTTC
CASSISPSNSYEQYF
>TRBJ2-7|NA|15|NA|TRBV11-3
TGTGCCAGCAGCTACTCAATGGGCTCTGGCTACGAGCAGTACTTC
CASSYSMGSGYEQYF
>TRBJ2-5|NA|15|NA|TRBV6-5
TGTGCCAGCAACTCGTGGGGGGGCCCCCGAGAGACCCAGTACTTC
CASNSWGGPRETQYF
>TRBJ1-1|NA|15|NA|TRBV6-9
TGTGCCAGCAGTTATAACCCAGGGAGGGACACTGAAGCTTTCTTT
CASSYNPGRDTEAFF
>TRBJ1-2|NA|12|NA|TRBV5-8
TGTGCCAGCAGCTTGGTTTCGTCCGGCTACACCTTC
CASSLVSSGYTF
>TRBJ2-2|NA|12|NA|TRBV29-1
TGCAGCGTTGAGGAGCAGTCCGGGGAGCTGTTTTTT
CSVEEQSGELFF
>TRBJ1-3|NA|16|NA|TRBV9
TGTGCCAGCAGCGTAGTTGCAGGATCCTCTGGAAACACCATATATTTT
CASSVVAGSSGNTIYF
>TRBJ2-7|NA|15|NA|TRBV5-1
TGCGCCAGCAGCTTGGCCCCGGACACTGCCTACGAGCAGTACTTC
CASSLAPDTAYEQYF
>TRBJ2-3|once|16|NA|TRBV4-3
TGCGCCAGCAGCCTCGGACATAGTCTTAGCACAGATACGCAGTATTTT
CASSLGHSLSTDTQYF
>TRBJ2-2|NA|13|NA|TRBV6-5
TGTGTTATCAGGGCCTCGAACACCGGGGAGCTGTTTTTT
CVIRASNTGELFF
>TRBJ2-6|few|15|TRBD1|TRBV6-1
TGTGCCAGCAGTGAAAAGGGGGCCGGGGCCAACGTCCTGACTTTC
CASSEKGAGANVLTF
>TRBJ1-5|NA|14|NA|TRBV5-1
TGCGCCAGCAGCTTGGGAACAGAGAATCAGCCCCAGCATTTT
CASSLGTENQPQHF
>TRBJ2-2|NA|11|NA|TRBV2
TGTGCCAGCACCTTACAGGGATGGCTGTTTTTT
CASTLQGWLFF
>TRBJ2-7|once|11|NA|TRBV19
TGTGCCAGTGGACAATTGAGCGAGCAGTACTTC
CASGQLSEQYF
>TRBJ1-5|NA|13|NA|TRBV27
TGTGCCAGCAGCCCGACAGGTTCACGGCCCCAGCATTTT
CASSPTGSRPQHF
>TRBJ1-3|NA|18|NA|TRBV12-5
TGTGCTAGTGGTTTGGTTGTTGTCAGAGCGGGCTCTGGAAACACCATATATTTT
CASGLVVVRAGSGNTIYF